A selection of T cell receptor beta chains follows, all from one sample in a study of shared clonotypes between healthy human individuals. The table came from immunoSEQ multiplex PCR; TCRdb's copy has only in-frame clones and leaves some out. The repertoire holds about 1.5 million clones, with roughly 96% as singletons. Material for sequencing was naive CD4+ T cells sorted from blood. The receptors were sampled from a young man in good health. CDR3s include the opening cysteine and the closing phenylalanine or tryptophan. A D gene is named only where the DNA matches it firmly. Size values are once, few and many counts, or a class for expanded clones, and some rows have none.

>TRBV9|.|.|TRBJ2-3
TGTGCCAGCAGCGTAAGGGCTTACACAGATACGCAGTATTTT
CASSVRAYTDTQYF
>TRBV6-1|.|once|TRBJ2-7
TGTGCCAGCAGTGAGAAAGGCTACGAGCAGTACTTC
CASSEKGYEQYF
>TRBV10-2|TRBD2|.|TRBJ2-2
TGCGCCAGCAGTGTTCGAGCGGGAGTAGCCGGGGAGCTGTTTTTT
CASSVRAGVAGELFF
>TRBV7-6|.|.|TRBJ2-7
TGTGCCAGCAGCTTAGGCTCTCTAGACAGGATGGCCGAGCAGTACTTC
CASSLGSLDRMAEQYF
>TRBV7-9|TRBD1|.|TRBJ1-1
TGTGCCAGCAGCGTAGGACAGGGGGGCACTGAAGCTTTCTTT
CASSVGQGGTEAFF
>TRBV5-1|TRBD2|.|TRBJ2-7
TGCGCCAGCAGCTTGAGGCTAGCGGGAGTGAACGAGCAGTACTTC
CASSLRLAGVNEQYF
>TRBV18|TRBD1|.|TRBJ2-3
TGTGCCAGCTCACCCCTGAGGACAGGAACACTCACAGATACGCAGTATTTT
CASSPLRTGTLTDTQYF
>TRBV7-9|.|.|TRBJ2-5
TGTGCCAGCAGCTTATTTCCCACCCTCTCATTGACAGCAAAAGAGACCCAGTACTTC
CASSLFPTLSLTAKETQYF
>TRBV5-1|.|.|TRBJ1-2
TGCGCCAGCAGCTTGGACCCCTATGGCTACACCTTC
CASSLDPYGYTF
>TRBV9|TRBD2|.|TRBJ2-1
TGTGCCAGCAGCGTAGGGGGAGGGAAGAATGAGCAGTTCTTC
CASSVGGGKNEQFF
>TRBV10-3|TRBD1|.|TRBJ2-5
TGTGCCATCAGTGAGACTCAGGGGGTGGGGGAGACCCAGTACTTC
CAISETQGVGETQYF
>TRBV7-3|TRBD1|.|TRBJ2-3
TGTGCCAGCAGCCGCGACAGGGTTGGCGATACGCAGTATTTT
CASSRDRVGDTQYF
>TRBV15|TRBD2|.|TRBJ2-4
TGTGCCACCAGCAGAGATGGGGGACTATCGCGAAACATTCAGTACTTC
CATSRDGGLSRNIQYF
>TRBV5-6|TRBD1|.|TRBJ2-1
TGTGCCAGTCAAGACAGGGCATCGTACTCAGGCAATGAGCAGTTCTTC
CASQDRASYSGNEQFF
>TRBV10-1|.|.|TRBJ2-7
TGCGCCAGAAAAAAAACAGGGAGCTACGAGCAGTACTTC
CARKKTGSYEQYF
>TRBV27|.|.|TRBJ2-7
TGTGCCAGCAGTAGCTCCCGGGCCTACGAGCAGTACTTC
CASSSSRAYEQYF
>TRBV6-1|TRBD2|.|TRBJ2-7
TGTGCAGCCTCAGCGGGAGACTCCTACGAGCAGTACTTC
CAASAGDSYEQYF
>TRBV7-9|TRBD2|.|TRBJ2-1
TGTGCCAGCAGCTTAGGAACTCTAGCGGGTATCTACAATGAGCAGTTCTTC
CASSLGTLAGIYNEQFF
>TRBV6-6|TRBD2|.|TRBJ2-1
TGTGCCAGCAGTCCTGGACTAGCGGGAGCCAATGAGCAGTTCTTC
CASSPGLAGANEQFF
>TRBV28|.|once|TRBJ2-7
TGTGCCAGCAGTTTGGCCGTACCCTACGAGCAGTACTTC
CASSLAVPYEQYF
>TRBV10-2|TRBD1|.|TRBJ2-2
TGCGCCGGTCAAAAGGGGGCCACCGGGGAGCTGTTTTTT
CAGQKGATGELFF
>TRBV9|.|.|TRBJ2-5
TGTGCCAGCAGCCCTACCGAGGGGGTGGCGGAGACCCAGTACTTC
CASSPTEGVAETQYF
>TRBV27|TRBD1|.|TRBJ2-2
TGTGCCAGCAGTAGACAGGGGGCCGGACTAGTCTGGGGCGGGGAGCTGTTTTTT
CASSRQGAGLVWGGELFF
>TRBV7-7|.|.|TRBJ2-2
TGTGCCAGCAGCTTAGGCCGGCTTACCGGGGAGCTGTTTTTT
CASSLGRLTGELFF
>TRBV7-6|TRBD2|.|TRBJ2-2
TGTGCCAGCAGCGAAGGTGTCTTGACTAGCGGGAGCGCGAACACCGGGGAGCTGTTTTTT
CASSEGVLTSGSANTGELFF
>TRBV27|.|.|TRBJ2-3
TGTGCCAGCAGTTCGACAGCTAGCACAGATACGCAGTATTTT
CASSSTASTDTQYF
>TRBV5-5|.|.|TRBJ2-7
TGTGCCAGCAGCTATGACCCCCACTACGAGCAGTACTTC
CASSYDPHYEQYF
>TRBV7-9|.|.|TRBJ2-7
TGTGCCAGCAGCTTGGGTAACCCCTCTTCAGGGCAGTACTTC
CASSLGNPSSGQYF
>TRBV29-1|.|.|TRBJ1-2
TGCAGCGTTGGAGGGGACTATGGCTATGGCTACACCTTC
CSVGGDYGYGYTF
>TRBV6-4|TRBD1|.|TRBJ2-2
TGTGCCAGCAGTAAGGGACAGGGTACGAACACCGGGGAGCTGTTTTTT
CASSKGQGTNTGELFF
>TRBV27|TRBD2|.|TRBJ2-7
TGTGCCAGCAGTTCCCTGGCCCTAGCGGGAGGCCCCTACGAGCAGTACTTC
CASSSLALAGGPYEQYF
>TRBV19|TRBD1|.|TRBJ1-5
TGTGCCAGTAGCTCCGGGACAGGGTTCAATCAGCCCCAGCATTTT
CASSSGTGFNQPQHF
>TRBV5-1|TRBD2|.|TRBJ2-7
TGCGCCAGCAGCGGCGGCCAGCGGGACCCCTACGAGCAGTACTTC
CASSGGQRDPYEQYF
>TRBV2|.|.|TRBJ1-2
TGTGCCAGCAGTTTGGGGGGGAACTATGGCTACACCTTC
CASSLGGNYGYTF
>TRBV5-4|.|.|TRBJ2-1
TGTGCCAGCAGCCTCCCGGGACGGTGGTACAATGAGCAGTTCTTC
CASSLPGRWYNEQFF
>TRBV20-1|.|.|TRBJ2-5
TGCAGTGCTAGAACGGAGACCCAGTACTTC
CSARTETQYF
>TRBV5-6|.|.|TRBJ2-5
TGTGCCAGCAGTTTAGAGCTGGGAGAGACCCAGTACTTC
CASSLELGETQYF
>TRBV11-2|.|once|TRBJ1-2
TGTGCCAGCAGCTTAATGCGGGGCAGGAATGGCTACACCTTC
CASSLMRGRNGYTF
>TRBV2|.|.|TRBJ1-1
TGTGCCACCGCAGGGCAGATGAACACTGAAGCTTTCTTT
CATAGQMNTEAFF
>TRBV5-1|.|.|TRBJ2-2
TGCGCCGGCAGGGACACTGCGAACACCGGGGAGCTGTTTTTT
CAGRDTANTGELFF
>TRBV5-1|TRBD1|.|TRBJ1-1
TGCGCCAGCAGCTTGACAGGGGGTATGAACACTGAAGCTTTCTTT
CASSLTGGMNTEAFF
>TRBV7-2|.|once|TRBJ2-7
TGTGCCAGCAGTCCGGACTGGTACGAGCAGTACTTC
CASSPDWYEQYF
>TRBV5-5|.|.|TRBJ2-7
TGTGCCAGCAGCCTCCGGGACACCCACTACGAGCAGTACTTC
CASSLRDTHYEQYF
>TRBV4-3|.|.|TRBJ2-3
TGCGCCAGCAGCCAAGATAAGGGGATTGGGGCAGATACGCAGTATTTT
CASSQDKGIGADTQYF
>TRBV7-3|.|.|TRBJ1-2
TGTGCCAGCAGCTTAAATCCGAATCCCGTCGGGACATCCTCGGGGGGCTACACCTTC
CASSLNPNPVGTSSGGYTF
>TRBV29-1|.|once|TRBJ1-1
TGCAGCGCTCAAGATCTAAGGGGTAACACTGAAGCTTTCTTT
CSAQDLRGNTEAFF
>TRBV30|.|.|TRBJ2-1
TGTGCCTGGAGTGTAGGGGGGGAACAGTTCTTC
CAWSVGGEQFF
>TRBV19|TRBD1|.|TRBJ1-5
TGTGCCAGTAGTATAGGTTCAGGGGGAATCAGTCAGCCCCAGCATTTT
CASSIGSGGISQPQHF